This T cell receptor beta chain was profiled in a study of shared clonotypes between healthy human individuals. General study findings and limits: It was only blood that was sampled, and tissue repertoires likely differ.

In the authors' methods: Without quality scores, immunoSEQ junctional reads could not be filtered like full-length reads. Only in-frame clones appear in the TCRdb table, and some are missing; sequencing was by immunoSEQ multiplex PCR. V, J and clone size reflect that table, while D and trimming were determined from the DNA. Altogether 470,000 or so clones are present, approximately 84% being singletons, with the ten largest covering approximately 12%. CDR3 length: 13 amino acids. Germline V lookup: CDR1 SGHTA, CDR2 FQGTGA. Turning to this clone: Its antigen is undetermined. Mismatch with germline at one junction end may stem from a read error.

The TCR comes from a woman aged 40 to 50 in good health. Some clones in this sample may be carry-over from other donors' samples. This rearrangement joins TRBV7-3 to TRBJ2-7; 9 bases match TRBD1. The specimen sequenced was PBMCs. The CDR3 DNA sequence: TGTGCCAGCAGCTTAGGGAACAGGGGGCCCCTCGACTTC. Amino acid sequence: CASSLGNRGPLDF.